The entry below describes one T cell receptor beta chain. This clone was seen a single time. The target of this receptor is not known. No much larger clone exists at a distance of one base, and base qualities are not known. TCRbeta CDR3 regions were amplified from genomic DNA using the immunoSEQ Assay, a bias-controlled multiplex PCR. As for the authors' bioinformatics: Within the assay, amplification of reference gene primers was used to estimate how many nucleated cells each sample contained. To quantify the absolute abundance of each unique TCRbeta CDR3 rearrangement, sequence reads were collapsed and filtered. Productive Simpson clonality was computed per sample as the square root of Simpson's diversity index over productive rearrangements. TCRdb's version of the immuneACCESS table is confined to in-frame rearrangements and falls short of the full clone set. An unresolved V gene accounts for under half of the shortfall where checked; the remainder is of unknown origin. D and trimming were read from the DNA, whereas the V and J calls and clone size are those reported in that table. This sample gives roughly 230,000 clones in total; roughly four fifths of them show up just once. Around 3.6% of the sample rests with the top ten.

This sample was taken from a study of blood T cell repertoires in COVID-19 (dated by TCRdb to 2018 to 2021). For the study in its entirety: Collaborator samples came from the United States, Italy and Spain and covered acute and convalescent phases of COVID-19. The prospective study material was composed of cDNA or gDNA derived from T cells, B-cell-depleted T cells, or PBMCs. Subjects who had been exposed to COVID-19, were actively infected with it, or had recovered from it provided the deeply sampled blood TCRbeta repertoires that made up the dataset. A freely available public database, intended as a resource for researchers studying the immune response to SARS-CoV-2, is where the repertoires were released. The samples were drawn from two sources: the first 160 participants of the ongoing ImmuneRACE study, and some 1,300 subjects contributed by 6 global collaborators. The sample metadata nearly always contained a de-identified subject ID, COVID-19 status, age in years and sex. Where available, HLA class I and class II types were obtained from metadata supplied by the sample provider rather than from assay-based typing.

What the authors observed across the whole study: The amount of clinical and demographic metadata varied by source and participant and was provided uncurated.

CDR1 and CDR2 are drawn from the germline V gene: SNHLY, FYNNEI. V lost 5 bases and J lost 7 bases, and the count of bases not matched to a germline gene is 12. The CDR3, from cysteine to phenylalanine, totals 15 residues. Solely the CDR3 DNA is kept, with 45 bases framed from the first base. Participants in the prospective study were aged roughly 18 to 100 years, lived in about two dozen United States geographic areas, and enrolled through a virtual design. Cohort assignment in the prospective study relied on participant-reported clinical history from a screening survey and a study questionnaire. Recovered participants in ImmuneRACE Cohort 3 were defined as having two consecutive negative NP/OP PCR tests, clearance from a healthcare professional, or resolution of symptoms. Each participant in the prospective study had whole blood, serum and a nasopharyngeal or oropharyngeal swab collected by mobile phlebotomists. Over a roughly 2-month period, participants in the prospective study had the option of providing additional blood draws and questionnaires. Before DNA extraction, blood samples from the prospective study were shipped at room temperature or frozen.

The material sequenced was PBMCs or T cells enriched from blood (not recorded which). The rearrangement combines TRBV2 with TRBJ2-3; 7 junctional bases match TRBD2. The TCR comes from a man aged 45 to 65 who had recovered from COVID-19. The nucleotides read TGTGCCAGCAGTACCGGGACTACCTTCGGGAATACGCAGTATTTT. It translates to CASSTGTTFGNTQYF.